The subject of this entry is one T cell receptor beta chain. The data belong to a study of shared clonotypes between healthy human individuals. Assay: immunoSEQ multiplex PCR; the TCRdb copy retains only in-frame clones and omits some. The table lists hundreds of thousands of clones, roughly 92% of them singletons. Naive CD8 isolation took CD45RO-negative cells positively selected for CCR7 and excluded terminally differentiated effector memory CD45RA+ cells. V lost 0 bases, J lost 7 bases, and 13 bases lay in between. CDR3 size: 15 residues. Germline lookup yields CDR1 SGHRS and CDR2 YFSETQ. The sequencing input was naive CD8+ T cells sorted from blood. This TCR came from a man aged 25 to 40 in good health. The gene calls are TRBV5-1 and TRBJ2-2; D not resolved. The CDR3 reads CASSLGSFGVGELFF. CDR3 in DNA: TGCGCCAGCAGCTTGGGATCTTTTGGGGTCGGGGAGCTGTTTTTT.